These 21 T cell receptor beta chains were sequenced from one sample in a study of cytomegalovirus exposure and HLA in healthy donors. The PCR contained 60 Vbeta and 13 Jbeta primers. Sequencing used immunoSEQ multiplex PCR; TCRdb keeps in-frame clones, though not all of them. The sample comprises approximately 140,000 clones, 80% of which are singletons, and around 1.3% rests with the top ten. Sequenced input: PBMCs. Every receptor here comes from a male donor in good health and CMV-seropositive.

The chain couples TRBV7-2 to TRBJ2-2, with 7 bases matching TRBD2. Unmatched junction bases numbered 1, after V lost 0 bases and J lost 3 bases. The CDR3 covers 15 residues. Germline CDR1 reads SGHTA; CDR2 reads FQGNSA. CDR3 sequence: CASSLAGGYTGELFF. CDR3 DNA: TGTGCCAGCAGCTTAGCGGGGGGGTACACCGGGGAGCTGTTTTTT.

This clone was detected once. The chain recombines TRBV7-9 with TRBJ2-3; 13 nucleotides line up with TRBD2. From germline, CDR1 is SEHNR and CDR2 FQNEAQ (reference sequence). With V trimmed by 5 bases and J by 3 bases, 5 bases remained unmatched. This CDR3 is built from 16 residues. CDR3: CASSHGTSGMTDTQYF. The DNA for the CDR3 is TGTGCCAGCAGCCATGGGACTAGCGGGATGACAGATACGCAGTATTTT.

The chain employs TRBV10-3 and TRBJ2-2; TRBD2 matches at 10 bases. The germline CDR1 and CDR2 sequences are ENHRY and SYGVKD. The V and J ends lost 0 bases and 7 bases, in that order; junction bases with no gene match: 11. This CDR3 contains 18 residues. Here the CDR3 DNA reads TGTGCCATCAGTGAGTCGGTGGCTAGCGGGAGTGAGGGCGGGGAGCTGTTTTTT. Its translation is CAISESVASGSEGGELFF.

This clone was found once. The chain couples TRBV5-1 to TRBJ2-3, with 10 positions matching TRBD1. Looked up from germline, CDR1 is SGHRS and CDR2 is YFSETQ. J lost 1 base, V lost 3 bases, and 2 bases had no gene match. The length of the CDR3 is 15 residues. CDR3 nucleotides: TGCGCCAGCAGCTCCGGGACAGGGGGCACAGATACGCAGTATTTT. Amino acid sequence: CASSSGTGGTDTQYF.

This CDR3 reads CASSWITDVTDTQYF. Written as DNA, the CDR3 is TGTGCCAGCAGCTGGATTACAGATGTAACAGATACGCAGTATTTT. The chain carries TRBV7-9 and TRBJ2-3; no firm D call. The CDR3 consists of 15 residues. Trimming took off 4 bases at V and 3 bases at J, with 14 bases between the two ends. Germline V gene sequence: CDR1 SEHNR, CDR2 FQNEAQ (reference sequence).

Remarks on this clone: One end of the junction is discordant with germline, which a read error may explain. CDR3 bases: TGTGCCAGCAGCCTAGCCGGACTAGCGGGAGCCGAGCAGTACTTC. This gives the protein CASSLAGLAGAEQYF. The chain joins TRBV7-2 to TRBJ2-7, with 13 positions matching TRBD2. This CDR3 has 15 amino acids. Germline V gives CDR1 SGHTA, CDR2 FQGNSA. Variable domain in full (rest from reference TRBV7-2 and TRBJ2-7): GAGVSQSPSNKVTEKGKDVELRCDPISGHTALYWYRQSLGQGLEFLIYFQGNSAPDKSGLPSDRFSAERTGGSVSTLTIQRTQQEDSAVYLCASSLAGLAGAEQYFGPGTRLTVT.

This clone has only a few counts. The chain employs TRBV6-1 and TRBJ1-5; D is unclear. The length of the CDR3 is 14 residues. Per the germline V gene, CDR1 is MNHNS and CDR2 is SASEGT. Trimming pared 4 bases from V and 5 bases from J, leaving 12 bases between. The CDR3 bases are TGTGCCAGCAGTGTCTCCGCTGGGCATCAGCCCCAGCATTTT. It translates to CASSVSAGHQPQHF.

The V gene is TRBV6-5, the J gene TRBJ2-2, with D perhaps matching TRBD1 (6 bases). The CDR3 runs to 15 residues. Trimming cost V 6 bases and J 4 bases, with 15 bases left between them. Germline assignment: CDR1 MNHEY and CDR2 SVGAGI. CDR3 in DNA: TGTGCCAGCAGGGTAGCCCCAGGGGTCACCGGGGAGCTGTTTTTT. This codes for CASRVAPGVTGELFF.

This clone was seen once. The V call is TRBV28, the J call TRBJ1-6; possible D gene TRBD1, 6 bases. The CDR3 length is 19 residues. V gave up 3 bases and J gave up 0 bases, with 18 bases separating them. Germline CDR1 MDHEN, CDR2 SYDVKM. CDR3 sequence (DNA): TGTGCCAGCAGTTTCAGGGGTTCCCGTTTAAGCTCCTATAATTCACCCCTCCACTTT. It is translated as CASSFRGSRLSSYNSPLHF.

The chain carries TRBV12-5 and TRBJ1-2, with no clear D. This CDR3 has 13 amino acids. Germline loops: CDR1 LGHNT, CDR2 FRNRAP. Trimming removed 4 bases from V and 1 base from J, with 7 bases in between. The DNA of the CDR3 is TGTGCTAGTGGTTCATCCAATAACTATGGCTACACCTTC. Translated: CASGSSNNYGYTF. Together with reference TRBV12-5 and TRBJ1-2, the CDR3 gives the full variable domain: DARVTQTPRHKVTEMGQEVTMRCQPILGHNTVFWYRQTMMQGLELLAYFRNRAPLDDSGMPKDRFSAEMPDATLATLKIQPSEPRDSAVYFCASGSSNNYGYTFGSGTRLTVV.

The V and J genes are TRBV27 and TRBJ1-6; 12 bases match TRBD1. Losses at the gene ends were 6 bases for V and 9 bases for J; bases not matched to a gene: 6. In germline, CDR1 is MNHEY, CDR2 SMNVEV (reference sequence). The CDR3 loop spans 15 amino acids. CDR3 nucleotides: TGTGCCAGCAGATTGGGACAGGGGGCCGGTTCACCCCTCCACTTT. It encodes CASRLGQGAGSPLHF.

CDR3 loop: CASSPQDTFSTEAFF. The CDR3 coding sequence is TGTGCCAGCTCACCTCAGGACACGTTCTCGACTGAAGCTTTCTTT. The rearrangement links TRBV18 to TRBJ1-1; D is possibly TRBD1 (5 bases). Trimming removed 3 bases from V and 5 bases from J, with 16 bases in between. Germline lookup yields CDR1 KGHSH and CDR2 LQKENI. The CDR3 spans 15 residues.

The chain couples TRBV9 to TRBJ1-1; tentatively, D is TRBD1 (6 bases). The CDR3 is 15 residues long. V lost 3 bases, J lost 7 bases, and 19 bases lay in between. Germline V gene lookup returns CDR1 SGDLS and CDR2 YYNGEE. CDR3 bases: TGTGCCAGCAGCGCCCCCCAGGGGATTGTTGGTGAAGCTTTCTTT. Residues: CASSAPQGIVGEAFF. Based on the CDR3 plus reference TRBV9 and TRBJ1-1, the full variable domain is DSGVTQTPKHLITATGQRVTLRCSPRSGDLSVYWYQQSLDQGLQFLIQYYNGEERAKGNILERFSAQQFPDLHSELNLSSLELGDSALYFCASSAPQGIVGEAFFGQGTRLTVV.

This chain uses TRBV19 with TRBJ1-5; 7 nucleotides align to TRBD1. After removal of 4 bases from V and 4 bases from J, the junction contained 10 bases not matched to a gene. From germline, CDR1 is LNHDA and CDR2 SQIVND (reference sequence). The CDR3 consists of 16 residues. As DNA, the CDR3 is TGTGCCAGTAGTAAGGGCGGGACAGCCTCAAATCAGCCCCAGCATTTT. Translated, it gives CASSKGGTASNQPQHF.

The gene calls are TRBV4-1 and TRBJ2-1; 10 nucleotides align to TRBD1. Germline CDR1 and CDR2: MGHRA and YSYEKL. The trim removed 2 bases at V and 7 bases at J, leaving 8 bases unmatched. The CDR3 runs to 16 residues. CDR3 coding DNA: TGCGCCAGCAGCCAACCAAGACAGGGGGCTGGGAATGAGCAGTTCTTC. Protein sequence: CASSQPRQGAGNEQFF.

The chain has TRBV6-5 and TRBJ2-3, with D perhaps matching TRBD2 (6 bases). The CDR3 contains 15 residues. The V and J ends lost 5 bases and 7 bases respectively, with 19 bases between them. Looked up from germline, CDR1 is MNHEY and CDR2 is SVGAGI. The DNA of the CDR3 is TGTGCCAGCAGTGCGGGACCACCACTTTTGTATACGCAGTATTTT. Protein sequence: CASSAGPPLLYTQYF.

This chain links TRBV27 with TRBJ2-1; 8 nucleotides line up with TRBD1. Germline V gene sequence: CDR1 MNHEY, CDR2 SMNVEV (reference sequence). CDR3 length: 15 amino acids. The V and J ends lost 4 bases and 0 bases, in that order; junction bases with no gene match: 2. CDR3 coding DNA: TGTGCCAGCAGTTCCGGACAGGGCTCCTACAATGAGCAGTTCTTC. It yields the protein CASSSGQGSYNEQFF.

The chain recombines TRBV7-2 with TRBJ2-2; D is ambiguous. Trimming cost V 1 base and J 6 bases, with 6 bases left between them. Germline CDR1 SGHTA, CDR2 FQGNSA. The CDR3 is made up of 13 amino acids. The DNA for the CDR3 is TGTGCCAGCAGCTTAGGACTGCCCGGGGAGCTGTTTTTT. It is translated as CASSLGLPGELFF.

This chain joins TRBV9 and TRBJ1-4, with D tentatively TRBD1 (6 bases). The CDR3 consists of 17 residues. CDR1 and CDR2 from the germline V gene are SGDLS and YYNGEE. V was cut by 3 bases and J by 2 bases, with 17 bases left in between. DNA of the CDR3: TGTGCCAGCAGCGGAGGGGAGGGGGGGCTGACTAATGAAAAACTGTTTTTT. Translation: CASSGGEGGLTNEKLFF.

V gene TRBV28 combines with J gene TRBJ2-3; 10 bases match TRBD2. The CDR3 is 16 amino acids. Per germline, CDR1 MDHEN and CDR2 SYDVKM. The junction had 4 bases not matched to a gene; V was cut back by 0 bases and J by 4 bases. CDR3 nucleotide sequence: TGTGCCAGCAGTTTATGGGCTAGCGGGAGTGCAGATACGCAGTATTTT. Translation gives CASSLWASGSADTQYF.

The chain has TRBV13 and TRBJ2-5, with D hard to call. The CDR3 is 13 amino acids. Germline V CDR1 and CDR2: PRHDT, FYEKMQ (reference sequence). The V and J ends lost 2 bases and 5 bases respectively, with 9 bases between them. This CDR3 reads CASSLFPEETQYF. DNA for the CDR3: TGTGCCAGCAGCTTATTCCCCGAGGAGACCCAGTACTTC.